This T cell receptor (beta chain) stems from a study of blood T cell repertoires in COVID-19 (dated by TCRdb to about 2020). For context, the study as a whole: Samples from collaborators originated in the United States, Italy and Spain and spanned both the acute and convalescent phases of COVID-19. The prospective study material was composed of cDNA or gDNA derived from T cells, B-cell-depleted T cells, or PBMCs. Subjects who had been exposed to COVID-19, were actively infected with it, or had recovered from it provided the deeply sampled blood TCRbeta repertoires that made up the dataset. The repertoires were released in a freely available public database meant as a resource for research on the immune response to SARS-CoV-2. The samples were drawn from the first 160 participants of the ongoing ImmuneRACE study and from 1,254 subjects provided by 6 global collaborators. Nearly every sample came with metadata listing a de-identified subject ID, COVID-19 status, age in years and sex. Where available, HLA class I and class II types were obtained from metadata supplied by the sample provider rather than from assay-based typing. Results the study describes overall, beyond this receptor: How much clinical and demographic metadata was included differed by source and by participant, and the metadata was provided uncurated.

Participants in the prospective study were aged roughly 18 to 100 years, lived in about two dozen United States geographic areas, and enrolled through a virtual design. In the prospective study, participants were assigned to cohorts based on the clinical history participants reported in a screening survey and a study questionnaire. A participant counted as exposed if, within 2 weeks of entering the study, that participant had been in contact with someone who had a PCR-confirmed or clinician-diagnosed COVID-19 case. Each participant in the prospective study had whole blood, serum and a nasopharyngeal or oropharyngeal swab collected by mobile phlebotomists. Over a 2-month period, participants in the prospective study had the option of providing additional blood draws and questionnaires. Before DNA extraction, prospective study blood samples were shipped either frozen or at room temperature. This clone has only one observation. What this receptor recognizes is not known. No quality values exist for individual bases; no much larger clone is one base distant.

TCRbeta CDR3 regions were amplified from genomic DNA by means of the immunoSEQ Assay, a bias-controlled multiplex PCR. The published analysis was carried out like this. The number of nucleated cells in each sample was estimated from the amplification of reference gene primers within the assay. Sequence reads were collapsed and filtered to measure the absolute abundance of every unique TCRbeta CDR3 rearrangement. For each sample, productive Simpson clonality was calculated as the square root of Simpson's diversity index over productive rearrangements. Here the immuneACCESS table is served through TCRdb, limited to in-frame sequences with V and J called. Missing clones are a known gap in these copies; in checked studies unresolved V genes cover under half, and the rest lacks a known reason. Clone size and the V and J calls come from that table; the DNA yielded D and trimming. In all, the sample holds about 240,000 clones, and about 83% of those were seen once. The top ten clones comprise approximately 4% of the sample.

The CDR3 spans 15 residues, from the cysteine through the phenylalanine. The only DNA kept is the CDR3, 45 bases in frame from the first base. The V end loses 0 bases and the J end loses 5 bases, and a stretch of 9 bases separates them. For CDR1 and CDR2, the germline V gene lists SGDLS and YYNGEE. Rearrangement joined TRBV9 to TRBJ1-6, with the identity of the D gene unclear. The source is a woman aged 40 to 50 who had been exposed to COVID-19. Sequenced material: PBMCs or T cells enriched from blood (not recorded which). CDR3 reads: CASSVGANDNSPLHF. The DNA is TGTGCCAGCAGCGTAGGGGCAAACGATAATTCACCCCTCCACTTT. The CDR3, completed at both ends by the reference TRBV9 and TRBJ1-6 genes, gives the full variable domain DSGVTQTPKHLITATGQRVTLRCSPRSGDLSVYWYQQSLDQGLQFLIQYYNGEERAKGNILERFSAQQFPDLHSELNLSSLELGDSALYFCASSVGANDNSPLHFGNGTRLTVT.